This TCR beta chain is drawn from a study of cytomegalovirus exposure and HLA in healthy donors. About the research overall: The roughly 120 million unique TCR beta sequences, from roughly 170 million T cells, were found by an earlier analysis.

Note on this clone: Its specificity is unknown.

CDR3 length: 14 residues. Germline values: CDR1 SGHDT, CDR2 YYEEEE. The V segment lost 1 base and the J segment 7 bases; nucleotides outside the gene matches: 6. General study results and limits: Among CMV-associated TCR beta chains, most appeared HLA-restricted in a later analysis. Cytomegalovirus association was assigned to 150 to 200 TCR beta chains.

PCR employed 60 Vbeta and 13 Jbeta primers. The method was immunoSEQ multiplex PCR; TCRdb's version includes in-frame clones alone and lacks a portion of them. Here the sample spans more than 95,000 clones, roughly 83% being singletons. This chain joins TRBV5-6 and TRBJ1-2, with 8 bases matching TRBD1. The sequence derives from a man between 18 and 35 years old in good health and CMV-seropositive. Sequencing was performed on PBMCs. The CDR3 nucleotides are TGTGCCAGCAGCTTGCCAGGGGGCGGCGCTGGCTACACCTTC. It is translated as CASSLPGGGAGYTF.